What follows are 26 T cell receptor beta chains derived from one specimen sequenced in a study of graft-versus-host responses after intestinal transplantation. No cognate antigen is known for these TCRs. Some clones are missing from TCRdb's copy, which holds only in-frame ones; the method was immunoSEQ multiplex PCR. Seen here are 80,000 to 95,000 clones, approximately 94% observed once, and the top ten hold 2% to 2.5%. The sequences come from unstimulated CD8+ T cells sorted from spleen or lymph node cells, collected before intestinal transplant. The receptor source for this set is a human donor who received an intestinal transplant.

The chain joins TRBV30 to TRBJ2-3; weak D call: TRBD2 (5 bases). V lost 3 bases, J lost 10 bases, and 17 bases lay in between. CDR1 is GTSNPN, CDR2 SVGIG, per germline (reference sequence). The CDR3 consists of 13 residues. The CDR3 is CAWSPGVEVSQYF. The DNA for the CDR3 is TGTGCCTGGAGCCCCGGGGTAGAAGTTTCGCAGTATTTT.

The rearrangement links TRBV11-2 to TRBJ1-4; no definite D call. V lost 2 bases and J lost 10, with 14 bases in between. The germline V gene encodes CDR1 SGHAT and CDR2 FQNNGV. The CDR3 is 14 residues long. The CDR3 DNA follows: TGTGCCAGCAGCTTAATCGGAGATTCGGGAAAACTGTTTTTT. It is translated as CASSLIGDSGKLFF.

This clone appeared a single time. The chain has TRBV19 and TRBJ1-2, with D unclear. This CDR3 is 14 amino acids long. Germline lookup yields CDR1 LNHDA and CDR2 SQIVND (reference sequence). Deletions cut 6 bases from V and 1 base from J, with 12 bases between. The CDR3 DNA is TGTGCCAGTAGGGGCACGGGGTTTAACTATGGCTACACCTTC. This codes for CASRGTGFNYGYTF.

The CDR3 loop is CAWSPPSYNEQFF. In DNA form, the CDR3 reads TGTGCCTGGAGTCCCCCATCCTACAATGAGCAGTTCTTC. J is TRBJ2-1 and V is TRBV30; no firm D call. Deletions cut 2 bases from V and 1 base from J, with 6 bases between. CDR1 is GTSNPN, CDR2 SVGIG, per germline (reference sequence). The CDR3 has 13 residues.

The rearrangement links TRBV6-1 to TRBJ1-5; D might be TRBD1 (5 bases). With 1 base removed from V and 7 bases from J, the gap between germline ends came to 14 bases. The CDR3 sequence is 15 residues long. Germline-derived CDR1 and CDR2 are MNHNS and SASEGT. The CDR3 DNA is TGTGCCAGCAGTGAAGACTTCGGGGGTAGGCAGCCCCAGCATTTT. Translation gives CASSEDFGGRQPQHF.

The chain is built from TRBV27 and TRBJ2-7; 7 bases map to TRBD1. In germline, CDR1 is MNHEY, CDR2 SMNVEV (reference sequence). With V trimmed by 6 bases and J by 4 bases, 9 bases remained unmatched. The CDR3 loop spans 14 amino acids. CDR3 nucleotide sequence: TGTGCCAGCAGATATAGACAGGGTGGTTACGAGCAGTACTTC. This sequence encodes CASRYRQGGYEQYF.

This clone has a single count. The rearrangement links TRBV7-9 to TRBJ1-2; no firm D call. Germline V CDR1 and CDR2: SEHNR, FQNEAQ (reference sequence). The ends were cut back, 2 bases at V and 7 bases at J, with 8 bases in the middle. This CDR3 comprises 12 residues. In DNA form, the CDR3 reads TGTGCCAGCAGCTTACTTGGAGGTGGCTACACCTTC. Translated: CASSLLGGGYTF.

The rearrangement uses TRBV19 and TRBJ2-3; 7 bases fit TRBD1. Trimming took 8 bases from V and 4 from J; bases not matched to a gene: 6. The CDR3 runs to 13 residues. Germline CDR1 and CDR2: LNHDA and SQIVND (reference sequence). The CDR3 here is CASCGTAADTQYF. Here the CDR3 DNA reads TGTGCCAGTTGTGGGACAGCGGCAGATACGCAGTATTTT.

V and J are TRBV6-1 and TRBJ2-5, with 7 bases matching TRBD1. V gave up 2 bases and J gave up 1 base; unmatched junction bases: 4. This CDR3 comprises 15 residues. The germline V gene encodes CDR1 MNHNS and CDR2 SASEGT. CDR3 nucleotides: TGTGCCAGCAGTGAAATGTGGACAGGCCAAGAGACCCAGTACTTC. Its translation is CASSEMWTGQETQYF.

V and J are TRBV27 and TRBJ2-2, with 11 bases identical to TRBD1. CDR3 size: 19 residues. The trim removed 0 bases at V and 3 bases at J, leaving 9 bases unmatched. Per germline, CDR1 MNHEY and CDR2 SMNVEV (reference sequence). CDR3 DNA sequence: TGTGCCAGCAGTTTATCGGGACAGGGGGGTCGTCTGTACACCGGGGAGCTGTTTTTT. Protein sequence: CASSLSGQGGRLYTGELFF.

This rearrangement joins TRBV4-3 to TRBJ2-1, with D hard to call. V gave up 1 base and J gave up 6 bases, with 4 bases separating them. Germline CDR1 and CDR2: LGHNA and YSLEER. There are 12 residues in the CDR3. The CDR3 bases are TGCGCCAGCAGCCAAGGGCCCAATGAGCAGTTCTTC. It yields the protein CASSQGPNEQFF.

This chain links TRBV7-9 with TRBJ1-3; D is possibly TRBD1 (5 bases). CDR3 length equals 14 residues. V was clipped by 8 bases and J by 3 bases, with 14 bases between them. The germline V gene has CDR1 SEHNR and CDR2 FQNEAQ (reference sequence). As DNA, the CDR3 is TGTGCCAGCGGTTGGGGGGACGGTGGAAACACCATATATTTT. Amino acid sequence: CASGWGDGGNTIYF. Filled out from reference TRBV7-9 and TRBJ1-3, the complete variable domain reads DTGVSQNPRHKITKRGQNVTFRCDPISEHNRLYWYRQTLGQGPEFLTYFQNEAQLEKSRLLSDRFSAERPKGSFSTLEIQRTEQGDSAMYLCASGWGDGGNTIYFGEGSWLTVV.

This chain uses TRBV30 with TRBJ2-2, with 11 nucleotides matching TRBD2. Germline V gene lookup returns CDR1 GTSNPN and CDR2 SVGIG (reference sequence). The CDR3 is 16 amino acids. With 3 bases clipped from V and 5 bases from J, the junction kept 8 bases outside the gene matches. The CDR3 is CAWRRGGTSGTGELFF. CDR3 DNA: TGTGCCTGGAGGCGGGGGGGGACTAGCGGAACCGGGGAGCTGTTTTTT.

The table lists this clone with a count of one. The J gene is TRBJ2-1, the V gene TRBV29-1; 8 bases are shared with TRBD2. This CDR3 has 13 residues. Trimming cost V 4 bases and J 8 bases; bases outside gene matches: 7. Germline CDR1 is SQVTM and CDR2 is ANQGSEA. Here the CDR3 DNA reads TGCAGCGTTGCGGGAGGGGCGAATGATGAGCAGTTCTTC. Translated: CSVAGGANDEQFF.

V is TRBV7-9 and J is TRBJ2-1; D is perhaps TRBD2 (7 bases). The CDR3 runs 16 residues. CDR1 is SEHNR, CDR2 FQNEAQ, per germline (reference sequence). V was shortened by 5 bases and J by 7 bases, with 21 bases between the two germline ends. The CDR3 is CASSPQHGGGLNEQFF. The DNA for the CDR3 is TGTGCCAGCAGCCCTCAGCATGGGGGGGGCCTAAATGAGCAGTTCTTC.

This clone was detected only once. This rearrangement joins TRBV7-9 to TRBJ2-2; weak D call: TRBD2 (6 bases). This CDR3 spans 14 amino acids. Germline assignment: CDR1 SEHNR and CDR2 FQNEAQ (reference sequence). The ends were cut back, 5 bases at V and 6 bases at J, with 13 bases in the middle. This CDR3 is CASSPTPGAGELFF. In DNA, the CDR3 is TGTGCCAGCAGCCCCACACCGGGGGCCGGGGAGCTGTTTTTT.

The chain employs TRBV11-2 and TRBJ1-6; possibly TRBD1 for D (6 bases). The CDR3 covers 16 residues. Germline CDR1 SGHAT, CDR2 FQNNGV. The V end lost 1 base, the J end lost 7 bases, and 14 bases lay between the germline ends. CDR3 in DNA: TGTGCCAGCAGCTTAGCCTCAGGGGCTGGGAATTCACCCCTCCACTTT. This sequence encodes CASSLASGAGNSPLHF.

The J gene is TRBJ1-1, the V gene TRBV6-1; D might be TRBD1 (6 bases). CDR1 and CDR2 from the germline V gene are MNHNS and SASEGT. Trimming pared 6 bases from V and 1 base from J, leaving 9 bases between. This CDR3 contains 13 residues. The CDR3 bases are TGTGCCAGCAGGGAGACAGGGAACACTGAAGCTTTCTTT. Translated: CASRETGNTEAFF.

Only one count was recorded for this clone. This chain connects TRBV27 to TRBJ1-4; D is unresolved. The CDR3 runs 14 residues. Trimming took 7 bases from V and 0 from J, leaving 9 bases between them. Per germline, CDR1 MNHEY and CDR2 SMNVEV (reference sequence). The CDR3 loop reads CASTNTATNEKLFF. DNA of the CDR3: TGTGCCAGCACCAACACCGCAACTAATGAAAAACTGTTTTTT.

A word on this clone: The sample carries other DNA sequences with the same CDR3. The genes are TRBV27 and TRBJ2-2; a weak D match, TRBD1 (7 bases). Trimming took 8 bases from V and 5 from J, leaving 21 bases between them. The germline CDR1 and CDR2 sequences are MNHEY and SMNVEV (reference sequence). CDR3 size: 16 residues. Here the CDR3 DNA reads TGTGCCAGCCGAGTAGCAGGGGGGTCAGGAACCGGGGAGCTGTTTTTT. Translation: CASRVAGGSGTGELFF.

In nucleotides, the CDR3 is TGTGCCAGCAGCTCCCGACAGGGGATATTCGAGCAGTACTTC. This gives the protein CASSSRQGIFEQYF. The rearrangement uses TRBV7-2 and TRBJ2-7; 8 bases map to TRBD1. V shed 4 bases and J 6 bases; nucleotides not matched to a gene: 8. Germline CDR1 SGHTA, CDR2 FQGNSA. CDR3 length: 14 residues. Complete variable domain (other parts from reference TRBV7-2 and TRBJ2-7): GAGVSQSPSNKVTEKGKDVELRCDPISGHTALYWYRQSLGQGLEFLIYFQGNSAPDKSGLPSDRFSAERTGGSVSTLTIQRTQQEDSAVYLCASSSRQGIFEQYFGPGTRLTVT.

The V gene is TRBV11-2, the J gene TRBJ2-3; D unresolved. In germline, CDR1 is SGHAT, CDR2 FQNNGV. The CDR3 totals 14 residues. Trimming removed 0 bases from V and 0 bases from J, with 4 bases in between. The CDR3 sequence: CASSLDRSTDTQYF. The DNA of the CDR3 is TGTGCCAGCAGCTTAGATCGTAGCACAGATACGCAGTATTTT. The whole variable domain, remainder taken from reference TRBV11-2 and TRBJ2-3, is EAGVAQSPRYKIIEKRQSVAFWCNPISGHATLYWYQQILGQGPKLLIQFQNNGVVDDSQLPKDRFSAERLKGVDSTLKIQPAKLEDSAVYLCASSLDRSTDTQYFGPGTRLTVL.

As for this clone: No conserved phenylalanine or tryptophan is present at the end of the CDR3, so a read error is the likely explanation. V usage is TRBV27 and J usage is TRBJ1-1; no firm D call. The germline V and J ends were trimmed by 5 bases and 6 bases, with 16 bases remaining between them. This CDR3 region has 14 residues. In germline, CDR1 is MNHEY, CDR2 SMNVEV (reference sequence). The CDR3: CASSLTEGGPEAFS. In DNA, the CDR3 is TGTGCCAGCAGTCTAACAGAGGGCGGGCCTGAAGCTTTCTCT.

In DNA, the CDR3 is TGTGCCAGTGGGCAGGGGGGAAACACTGAAGCTTTCTTT. Protein: CASGQGGNTEAFF. The rearrangement links TRBV19 to TRBJ1-1, with 7 bases lining up with TRBD1. The CDR3 totals 13 residues. Germline V CDR1 and CDR2: LNHDA, SQIVND (reference sequence). The V gene end was trimmed by 8 bases and the J gene end by 2 bases; junction bases not matched to a gene: 5.

Written as DNA, the CDR3 is TGCAGCGTCGAGGACAGGGCTGAAGCTTTCTTT. Residues: CSVEDRAEAFF. V gene TRBV29-1 combines with J gene TRBJ1-1; TRBD1 agrees at 8 bases. CDR3 length: 11 residues. CDR1 and CDR2 from the germline V gene are SQVTM and ANQGSEA. With V trimmed by 6 bases and J by 6 bases, 3 bases remained unmatched.

The chain links TRBV27 to TRBJ2-2; D might be TRBD1 (8 bases). Trimming stripped 4 bases from V and 6 bases from J, with 24 bases between. This CDR3 region has 18 residues. Looked up from germline, CDR1 is MNHEY and CDR2 is SMNVEV (reference sequence). CDR3 DNA: TGTGCCAGCAGTTGGGAGGGGGCCAGGACAGGGCGTGCCGGGGAGCTGTTTTTT. This gives the protein CASSWEGARTGRAGELFF.